The clone carrying this T cell receptor (beta chain) was seen repeatedly, ten times or more. Antigen unknown. The source material, RNA transcripts, was used to amplify TCR beta CDR3 regions. Using the HTBI primer set, a first-round RT-PCR was run on the TCR CDR3. In TCRdb, the multiplex PCR reads were re-called with MiXCR into one record per CDR3 protein. The sample yields about 360,000 distinct CDR3 sequences, approximately 14% seen once. The diagnoses drew upon clinical symptoms, serum thyroxine and TRAb, thyroid ultrasound and orbital computed tomography. The authors obtained PBMCs from around 11 ml of fresh peripheral blood. This sample stems from a study of T cells in Graves' hyperthyroidism and ophthalmopathy. Study-wide results and limits: Ophthalmopathy was distinguished from stable hyperthyroidism by 13 V-J signatures.

The material sequenced was blood. The TCR was taken from a young woman with Graves' hyperthyroidism that later progressed to Graves' ophthalmopathy.

CDR3 DNA sequence: TGTGCCAGCAGTCCTTCAGGGGGCTTATACGAGCAGTACTTC. Protein: CASSPSGGLYEQYF. The rearrangement uses TRBV28 and TRBJ2-7; 8 nucleotides agree with TRBD1. V shed 5 bases and J 4 bases; nucleotides not matched to a gene: 7. This CDR3 has 14 amino acids. Germline CDR1 MDHEN, CDR2 SYDVKM.